These 19 T cell receptor beta chains came from one sample sequenced in a study of cytomegalovirus exposure and HLA in healthy donors. This table comes from immunoSEQ multiplex PCR, and its TCRdb copy is limited to in-frame clones, with some not included. Counted here are 65,000 to 80,000 clones, roughly 94% occurring once; the ten biggest clones make up more than 3%. The sample consisted of PBMCs. The receptors derive from a woman in her late teens or twenties in good health and CMV-seropositive.

This rearrangement joins TRBV9 to TRBJ2-1; weak D call: TRBD1 (6 bases). The CDR3 totals 14 residues. The V end lost 4 bases, the J end lost 6 bases, and 14 bases lay between the germline ends. Per germline, CDR1 SGDLS and CDR2 YYNGEE. This CDR3 is CASSTLTGFNEQFF. CDR3 in DNA: TGTGCCAGCAGCACCCTCACAGGGTTCAATGAGCAGTTCTTC.

The rearrangement links TRBV5-4 to TRBJ1-4, with a weak D call TRBD1 (6 bases). This CDR3 comprises 14 residues. Per germline, CDR1 SGHNT and CDR2 YYREEE (reference sequence). Trimming pared 7 bases from V and 2 bases from J, leaving 12 bases between. CDR3 sequence reads: CASSHRATNEKLFF. The CDR3 nucleotides read TGTGCCAGCTCCCACAGGGCCACTAATGAAAAACTGTTTTTT. Together with reference TRBV5-4 and TRBJ1-4, the CDR3 gives the full variable domain: ETGVTQSPTHLIKTRGQQVTLRCSSQSGHNTVSWYQQALGQGPQFIFQYYREEENGRGNFPPRFSGLQFPNYSSELNVNALELDDSALYLCASSHRATNEKLFFGSGTQLSVL.

The table lists this clone with a count of one. The chain uses TRBV2 and TRBJ2-1; the D gene is possibly TRBD1 (6 bases). V lost 6 bases to trimming and J lost 6 bases, with 15 bases between them. The CDR3 is 14 amino acids. Germline values: CDR1 SNHLY, CDR2 FYNNEI. The CDR3 DNA reads as TGTGCCAGCAGGGGGGACACCGCCCTCAATGAGCAGTTCTTC. It yields the protein CASRGDTALNEQFF.

This chain uses TRBV2 with TRBJ1-2; D might be TRBD1 (6 bases). The V gene's germline CDR1 is SNHLY and CDR2 FYNNEI. V lost 7 bases, J lost 3 bases, and 12 bases lay in between. The length of the CDR3 is 13 residues. CDR3 DNA: TGTGCCAGCAAAACGGACAGCGACTATGGCTACACCTTC. Translated, it gives CASKTDSDYGYTF. Using reference TRBV2 and TRBJ1-2 for the parts outside the CDR3, the full variable domain is EPEVTQTPSHQVTQMGQEVILRCVPISNHLYFYWYRQILGQKVEFLVSFYNNEISEKSEIFDDQFSVERPDGSNFTLKIRSTKLEDSAMYFCASKTDSDYGYTFGSGTRLTVV.

The chain combines TRBV28 with TRBJ1-1, with D perhaps TRBD1 (6 bases). From germline, CDR1 is MDHEN and CDR2 SYDVKM. Deletions cut 1 base from V and 3 bases from J, with 18 bases between. The CDR3 extends over 17 amino acids. The DNA for the CDR3 is TGTGCCAGCAGTTTATTTGGGGAGGGGGTGGTGTACACTGAAGCTTTCTTT. Residues: CASSLFGEGVVYTEAFF.

The chain carries TRBV7-9 and TRBJ2-2; possibly TRBD1 for D (6 bases). The germline V gene encodes CDR1 SEHNR and CDR2 FQNEAQ (reference sequence). V gave up 5 bases and J gave up 6 bases, with 10 bases separating them. The CDR3 runs 13 residues. The CDR3 here is CASSAYRAGELFF. The CDR3 nucleotides read TGTGCCAGCAGCGCCTACAGGGCCGGGGAGCTGTTTTTT.

The genes are TRBV6-6 and TRBJ2-7; no reliable D call. V lost 2 bases and J 1 base, leaving 12 bases between the germline ends. Germline CDR1 and CDR2: MNHNY and SVGAGI (reference sequence). This CDR3 region has 15 residues. CDR3 nucleotides: TGTGCCAGCAGTTACAAGAGTACTTCGTCCTACGAGCAGTACTTC. Translating gives CASSYKSTSSYEQYF.

The chain is built from TRBV7-8 and TRBJ2-3; D is uncertain. This CDR3 contains 17 residues. Germline CDR1 SGHVS, CDR2 FQNEAQ. With 4 bases removed from V and 1 base from J, the gap between germline ends came to 18 bases. The CDR3 region is CASSSNTLASRTDTQYF. Written as DNA, the CDR3 is TGTGCCAGCAGCTCCAATACCTTAGCTTCTCGCACAGATACGCAGTATTTT.

The chain combines TRBV9 with TRBJ2-2; TRBD1 matches 7 bases. CDR1 is SGDLS and CDR2 is YYNGEE in the germline V gene. The CDR3 covers 17 residues. Trimming at V came to 2 bases and at J to 1 base, leaving 8 bases not matched to a gene. DNA of the CDR3: TGTGCCAGCAGCGTTGACCGGGACAGAATGAACACCGGGGAGCTGTTTTTT. Translated: CASSVDRDRMNTGELFF.

J is TRBJ2-1 and V is TRBV6-1, with TRBD2 as a possible D gene (5 bases). CDR1 is MNHNS, CDR2 SASEGT, per germline. Deletions cut 6 bases from V and 7 bases from J, with 19 bases between. The CDR3 covers 15 residues. In DNA form, the CDR3 reads TGTGCCAGCAGCGGGGAGTTCCGTGTGAGGAATGAGCAGTTCTTC. Protein: CASSGEFRVRNEQFF.

CDR3: CASKGGIGIEKLFF. DNA of the CDR3: TGTGCCAGCAAGGGGGGGATTGGGATTGAAAAACTGTTTTTT. This chain uses TRBV28 with TRBJ1-4; weak D call: TRBD1 (6 bases). Looked up from germline, CDR1 is MDHEN and CDR2 is SYDVKM. The CDR3 covers 14 residues. V shed 7 bases and J shed 7 bases, with 16 bases lying between them.

V and J are TRBV2 and TRBJ2-1; TRBD2 matches at 11 bases. The germline CDR1 and CDR2 sequences are SNHLY and FYNNEI. This CDR3 region has 19 residues. V lost 4 bases and J lost 4; bases outside the gene matches: 15. CDR3 residues: CASSGVSGRAPKPYNEQFF. For the CDR3, the DNA is TGTGCCAGCAGTGGGGTTAGCGGGAGGGCCCCTAAACCATACAATGAGCAGTTCTTC.

This clone has only one observation. V usage is TRBV6-1 and J usage is TRBJ2-3, with 13 nucleotides matching TRBD2. The V gene's germline CDR1 is MNHNS and CDR2 SASEGT. The CDR3 has 15 residues. V dropped 4 bases and J dropped 4; count of bases not matched to a gene: 2. The CDR3 bases are TGTGCCAGCAGTGCTACTAGCGGGGGGGCAGATACGCAGTATTTT. This sequence encodes CASSATSGGADTQYF.

The chain links TRBV18 to TRBJ1-1; D is unclear. Trimming took off 3 bases at V and 9 bases at J, with 11 bases between the two ends. The CDR3 consists of 12 residues. Germline CDR1 is KGHSH and CDR2 is LQKENI. CDR3 in DNA: TGTGCCAGCTCACCTGGGCAGCATAAAGCTTTCTTT. Amino acids: CASSPGQHKAFF.

The chain carries TRBV4-3 and TRBJ2-1; D is uncertain. V was pared by 0 bases and J by 9 bases, with 9 bases between. This CDR3 is 13 amino acids long. Germline loops: CDR1 LGHNA, CDR2 YSLEER. Written as DNA, the CDR3 is TGCGCCAGCAGCCAAGATTACAGCAGTGAGCAGTTCTTC. It is translated as CASSQDYSSEQFF.

Concerning this clone itself: Other nucleotide sequences from this sample produce the same CDR3. The chain links TRBV4-1 to TRBJ2-1; maybe TRBD2 (5 bases). This CDR3 is built from 13 residues. V was pared by 1 base and J by 8 bases, with 9 bases between. The V gene's germline CDR1 is MGHRA and CDR2 YSYEKL. The CDR3 sequence is CASSQGLAYEQFF. The CDR3 nucleotides are TGCGCCAGCAGCCAAGGATTAGCGTATGAGCAGTTCTTC.

This sequence joins TRBV4-2 and TRBJ2-5; 12 nucleotides line up with TRBD1. Germline values: CDR1 LGHNA, CDR2 YNFKEQ. There are 22 residues in the CDR3. J gave up 0 bases and V 1 base, and 18 bases lay outside the gene matches. In DNA form, the CDR3 reads TGTGCCAGCAGCCAAGTAGGGGGGACAGGGGGCTCAGGGCGGGGGAACCAAGAGACCCAGTACTTC. Protein sequence: CASSQVGGTGGSGRGNQETQYF.

The V and J genes are TRBV2 and TRBJ1-2; 12 bases are a match to TRBD1. The ends lost 4 bases at V and 6 bases at J; junction bases unmatched: 12. The length of the CDR3 is 17 residues. Germline lookup yields CDR1 SNHLY and CDR2 FYNNEI. The CDR3 region has the DNA TGTGCCAGCAGTGGGATTGGGGACAGGGGGCGCGTCCATGGCTACACCTTC. It specifies CASSGIGDRGRVHGYTF.

This clone was seen just once. The J gene is TRBJ2-1, the V gene TRBV25-1; 10 nucleotides agree with TRBD2. Germline assignment: CDR1 MGHDK and CDR2 SYGVNS. The CDR3 is made up of 15 amino acids. V shed 5 bases, J shed 7 bases, and the junction held 8 bases outside the gene matches. CDR3 protein: CASSPLAGAENEQFF. The CDR3 nucleotides read TGTGCCAGCAGTCCCCTAGCGGGGGCCGAGAATGAGCAGTTCTTC.